The 2 T cell receptor beta chains given below trace back to one sample, sequenced in a study of identical twins. MiXCR, applied by TCRdb to the 5' RACE reads, yields one record per CDR3 protein. The data hold some 1,600,000 distinct CDR3 sequences, with 25% to 35% observed a single time. The sample taken for sequencing was cord blood. These receptor sequences come from a newborn girl in good health.

This clonotype was seen ten or more times. V is TRBV27 and J is TRBJ2-1; no firm D call. V dropped 3 bases and J dropped 8 bases, with 11 bases sitting between them. CDR3 length equals 13 residues. Germline V gene lookup returns CDR1 MNHEY and CDR2 SMNVEV (reference sequence). This chain's CDR3 is CASSFSPGDEQFF. As DNA, the CDR3 is TGTGCCAGCAGTTTCTCACCGGGCGATGAGCAGTTCTTC.

This clonotype was seen a few times. The chain employs TRBV4-2 and TRBJ1-4, with TRBD1 matching over 8 bases. Trimming removed 0 bases from V and 15 bases from J; junction bases left unmatched: 12. The CDR3 totals 15 residues. Germline V CDR1 and CDR2: LGHNA, YNFKEQ. The CDR3 here is CASSQESTGGRRVFF. The CDR3, as DNA: TGTGCCAGCAGCCAAGAGAGCACAGGGGGTAGAAGGGTGTTTTTT.